These 7 T cell receptor beta chains came from one sample sequenced in a study of shared clonotypes between healthy human individuals. The repertoire was sequenced with immunoSEQ multiplex PCR; TCRdb's copy has only in-frame clones and lacks some. The data hold some 2.1 million clones, with 85% to 95% observed a single time. Sequencing was performed on naive CD4+ T cells sorted from blood. The subset denotes: CD45RA+ positively selected. The receptors come from a man younger than 35 in good health.

The V call is TRBV2, the J call TRBJ1-4, with TRBD1 identical over 11 bases. Germline V lookup: CDR1 SNHLY, CDR2 FYNNEI. V was pared by 8 bases and J by 5 bases, with 4 bases of the junction left unmatched. The CDR3 spans 14 residues. Here the CDR3 DNA reads TGTGCCAGCGGGAGGGACAGGGGGAATGAAAAACTGTTTTTT. As protein: CASGRDRGNEKLFF.

CDR3 nucleotide sequence: TGTGCCAGCAGCTTACAGGACACTTACGGCTACACCTTC. Encoded protein: CASSLQDTYGYTF. The chain couples TRBV7-2 to TRBJ1-2; D perhaps matches TRBD1 (5 bases). CDR3 length: 13 amino acids. Trimming took off 2 bases at V and 8 bases at J, with 12 bases between the two ends. Germline-derived CDR1 and CDR2 are SGHTA and FQGNSA. The variable domain in full, completed from reference TRBV7-2 and TRBJ1-2, reads GAGVSQSPSNKVTEKGKDVELRCDPISGHTALYWYRQSLGQGLEFLIYFQGNSAPDKSGLPSDRFSAERTGGSVSTLTIQRTQQEDSAVYLCASSLQDTYGYTFGSGTRLTVV.

The chain is built from TRBV28 and TRBJ1-2, with 10 bases lining up with TRBD1. The germline V gene encodes CDR1 MDHEN and CDR2 SYDVKM. The CDR3 has 14 amino acids. V trimming: 7 bases; J trimming: 5 bases; junction bases outside the gene matches: 7. The CDR3 DNA is TGTGCCAGCACGACGACAGGGGGCTGGTATGGCTACACCTTC. It specifies CASTTTGGWYGYTF.

As for this clone: Other DNA sequences in the sample encode the same CDR3. The chain employs TRBV11-2 and TRBJ2-7; no clear D gene. Trimming took 1 base from V and 1 from J, leaving 8 bases between them. Germline values: CDR1 SGHAT, CDR2 FQNNGV. CDR3 length: 14 amino acids. Here the CDR3 DNA reads TGTGCCAGCAGCTTAGGGGCAGCGTCCTACGAGCAGTACTTC. It codes for CASSLGAASYEQYF.

The chain employs TRBV10-3 and TRBJ1-2; perhaps TRBD1 as D (6 bases). Germline V gene lookup returns CDR1 ENHRY and CDR2 SYGVKD. Trimming shortened V by 6 bases and J by 0 bases, and 11 bases separated the two germline ends. This CDR3 comprises 14 residues. The CDR3 reads CAIRDSVSNYGYTF. The CDR3 nucleotides read TGTGCCATCAGGGACAGTGTATCTAACTATGGCTACACCTTC.

The chain combines TRBV5-6 with TRBJ1-3; D perhaps matches TRBD1 (5 bases). Trimming took off 7 bases at V and 0 bases at J, with 14 bases between the two ends. The CDR3 runs 15 residues. Germline assignment: CDR1 SGHDT and CDR2 YYEEEE. CDR3 in DNA: TGTGCCAGCCGTCCGGGACCCAGCTCTGGAAACACCATATATTTT. This translates into CASRPGPSSGNTIYF.

Comment on this clone: Other DNA sequences within the sample encode an identical CDR3. The chain links TRBV7-2 to TRBJ2-2; maybe TRBD2 (5 bases). The germline V gene encodes CDR1 SGHTA and CDR2 FQGNSA. The CDR3 is 16 amino acids. V was pared by 2 bases and J by 0 bases, with 10 bases between. CDR3 in amino acids: CASSLIAGANTGELFF. CDR3 coding DNA: TGTGCCAGCAGCTTAATCGCGGGCGCGAACACCGGGGAGCTGTTTTTT.